This T cell receptor beta chain was recovered during a study of blood T cells in healthy people across ages. The study's findings and limits: Significant beta diversity loss was already apparent by age around 36, declining roughly linearly. A strong correlation was found between TCR beta diversity and the percentage of naive T cells.

This CDR3 region has 15 residues. CDR1 is SGHTA, CDR2 FQGNSA, per germline. Trimming took 5 bases from V and 2 from J; bases not matched to a gene: 6. It was with a sample-barcoded 5' primer and a J-beta primer mix that a second PCR of roughly 7 to 12 cycles was run. Every cDNA was tagged by a template-switch adaptor with 12 random nucleotides. TCRdb reanalysed the 5' RACE reads using MiXCR and keeps one entry per CDR3 protein. The table records about 1,500,000 distinct CDR3 sequences, approximately 42% of them present only once. Per-sample PBMC isolation yielded at least 7 million cells. About this clonotype: The target antigen is unknown.

Input material: blood. The chain recombines TRBV7-2 with TRBJ1-2; 9 bases are a match to TRBD1. This receptor was obtained from a woman aged 18-29 years in good health. CDR3 nucleotide sequence: TGTGCCAGCAGCCCTATGACAGGGGGGAACTATGGCTACACCTTC. Amino acids: CASSPMTGGNYGYTF.